These T cell receptor beta chains were read from a single sample in a study of identifying expanded T cells in peripheral blood. Generated by immunoSEQ multiplex PCR, the TCRdb table keeps only in-frame clones and is missing some. The profile covers 85,000 to 120,000 clones, with approximately 90% appearing a single time and less than 15% taken by the ten largest. Sequencing used blood. The receptor source for this set is a person between 18 and 75 years old in good health. The CDR3 runs from the conserved cysteine through the conserved F or W. Each record gives: J gene, D gene, V gene, CDR3 protein. D genes are given only for firm matches.

TRBJ2-7	NA	TRBV29-1	CSVGRSSYEQYF
TRBJ2-1	NA	TRBV9	CASSVVFAGEQFF
TRBJ2-7	NA	TRBV28	CASTSTYEQYF
TRBJ1-2	NA	TRBV7-9	CASSLVGGGNYGYTF
TRBJ1-2	NA	TRBV7-2	CASSFSDGTISYTF
TRBJ2-1	NA	TRBV2	CASMVQNSYNEQFF
TRBJ1-2	TRBD1	TRBV15	CATSGETGFYGYTF
TRBJ1-5	TRBD1	TRBV15	CATSRAGTGLNQPQHF
TRBJ2-2	TRBD2	TRBV4-1	CASSHTRGGENTGELFF
TRBJ2-7	NA	TRBV15	CATRGRASEEQYF
TRBJ1-6	TRBD1	TRBV30	CAWSFTGQGYNSPLHF
TRBJ2-7	TRBD2	TRBV4-1	CASSQNRGSGIAYYEQYF
TRBJ1-2	NA	TRBV10-3	CAISEGELDGYTF
TRBJ2-1	TRBD2	TRBV11-3	CASSFTSGSPYNEQFF
TRBJ2-5	TRBD2	TRBV4-1	CASSQLGSGGETQYF
TRBJ2-1	TRBD2	TRBV15	CATSHPSGSSYNEQFF
TRBJ2-3	TRBD2	TRBV28	CASSSFGTNPSTDTQYF
TRBJ2-7	NA	TRBV5-1	CASSLDSRAYEQYF
TRBJ2-5	TRBD2	TRBV6-5	CASSYRGTSDQTQYF
TRBJ2-1	TRBD2	TRBV5-1	CASLPGTSSNEQFF
TRBJ1-3	TRBD1	TRBV6-6	CASSTRQGASGNTIYF
TRBJ2-2	NA	TRBV19	CASSMSQAGTGELFF
TRBJ2-4	NA	TRBV7-8	CASSLGYSGSLSTHIQYF
TRBJ2-7	NA	TRBV19	CASSIRDNPYEQYF
TRBJ1-4	NA	TRBV7-6	CASKTTGNEKLFF
TRBJ2-6	NA	TRBV7-9	CASSLVRTASGANVLTF
TRBJ1-2	NA	TRBV6-5	CASSTQQGYGYTF
TRBJ2-7	NA	TRBV9	CASSVGSGTYEQYF
TRBJ1-3	TRBD1	TRBV7-9	CASSNPGTGESGNTIYF
TRBJ1-2	NA	TRBV28	CASSFDLYGYTF
TRBJ2-2	NA	TRBV19	CASKGRGSTGELFF
TRBJ2-3	TRBD2	TRBV11-1	CASSLRAGGPKVTGTQYF
TRBJ2-3	TRBD1	TRBV2	CASSPGQGPDTQYF
TRBJ1-3	NA	TRBV28	CASSLRQGFGNTIYF
TRBJ1-2	TRBD1	TRBV5-6	CASSIDRDHGYTF
TRBJ1-5	NA	TRBV15	CATSRDSSLNQPQHF